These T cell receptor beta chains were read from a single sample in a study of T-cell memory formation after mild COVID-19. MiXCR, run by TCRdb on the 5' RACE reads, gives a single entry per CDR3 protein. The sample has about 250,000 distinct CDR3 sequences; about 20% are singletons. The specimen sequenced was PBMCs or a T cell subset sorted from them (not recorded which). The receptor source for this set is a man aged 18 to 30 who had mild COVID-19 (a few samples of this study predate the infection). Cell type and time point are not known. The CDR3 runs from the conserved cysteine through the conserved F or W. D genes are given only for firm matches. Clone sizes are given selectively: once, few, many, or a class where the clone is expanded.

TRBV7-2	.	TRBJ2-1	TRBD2	TGTGCCAGCAGCGCGACTAGCGGGGAGCCTTACAATGAGCAGTTCTTC	CASSATSGEPYNEQFF
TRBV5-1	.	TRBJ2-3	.	TGCGCCAGCAGCTTGGAGGCCAGTCTGGATACGCAGTATTTT	CASSLEASLDTQYF
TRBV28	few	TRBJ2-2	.	TGTGCCAGCAGCATAACAGGGAACACCGGGGAGCTGTTTTTT	CASSITGNTGELFF
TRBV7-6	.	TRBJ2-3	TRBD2	TGTGCCAGCAGCCCAACCGGGACTAGCGGGGTGGATACGCAGTATTTT	CASSPTGTSGVDTQYF
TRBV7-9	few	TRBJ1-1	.	TGTGCCAGCAGCTATCGACGGGGGGCCTCGAACACTGAAGCTTTCTTT	CASSYRRGASNTEAFF
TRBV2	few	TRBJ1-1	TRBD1	TGTGCCAGCAGTGAAGGGGACAGGGCGGAAGCTTTCTTT	CASSEGDRAEAFF
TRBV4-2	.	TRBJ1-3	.	TGTGCCAGCAGCCAACCGGGCAGGTCGGCTGGAAACACCATATATTTT	CASSQPGRSAGNTIYF
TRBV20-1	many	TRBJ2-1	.	TGCAGTGCTAGAGGCCGGGACTACAATGAGCAGTTCTTC	CSARGRDYNEQFF
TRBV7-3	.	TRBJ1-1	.	TGTGCCAGCAGCTTGGGCGTTTCGGGGTCAGGCACTGAAGCTTTCTTT	CASSLGVSGSGTEAFF
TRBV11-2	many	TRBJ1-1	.	TGTGCCAGCAGCTTAGCCACAGGTGCTGGACACACTGAAGCTTTCTTT	CASSLATGAGHTEAFF
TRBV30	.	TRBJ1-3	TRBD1	TGTGCCTCCGCGAGGGGGCTTAGCGCTGGAAACACCATATATTTT	CASARGLSAGNTIYF
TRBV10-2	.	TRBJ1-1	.	TGCGCCAGCAGAACGGGACACTTGAACACTGAAGCTTTCTTT	CASRTGHLNTEAFF
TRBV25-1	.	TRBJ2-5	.	TGTGCCAGCAGTGAGTCGTACCAAGAGACCCAGTACTTC	CASSESYQETQYF
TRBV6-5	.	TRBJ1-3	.	TGTGCCAGCATAGCTTTGGCGTCCTTATCGTCTGGAAACACCATATATTTT	CASIALASLSSGNTIYF
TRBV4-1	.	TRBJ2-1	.	TGCGCCAGCCATAGGGACATTTCTTTCAATGAGCAGTTCTTC	CASHRDISFNEQFF
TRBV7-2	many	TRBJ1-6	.	TGTGCCAGCAGCCCAACTAATTCACCCCTCCACTTT	CASSPTNSPLHF
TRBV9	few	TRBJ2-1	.	TGTGCCAGCACCAGAGGGGGGAGCTCCTACAATGAGCAGTTCTTC	CASTRGGSSYNEQFF
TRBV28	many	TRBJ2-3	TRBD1	TGTGCCAGCAGTTCCTCCGGGACAGGGGTGTTGGTAGATACGCAGTATTTT	CASSSSGTGVLVDTQYF
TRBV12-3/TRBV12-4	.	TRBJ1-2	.	TGTGCCAGCGGCTATGCCTCTACACGGGGCTACACCTTC	CASGYASTRGYTF
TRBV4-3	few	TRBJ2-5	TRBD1	TGCGCCAGCAGCCAATCCGGACAGGGGAGGGAGACCCAGTACTTC	CASSQSGQGRETQYF
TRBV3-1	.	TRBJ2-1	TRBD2	TGTGCCAGCAGCCAAGCGGCGGGGGGGCTTAATGAGCAGTTCTTC	CASSQAAGGLNEQFF
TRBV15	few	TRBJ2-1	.	TGTGCCACCCGGAGGGTGGGGCACGAGCAGTTCTTC	CATRRVGHEQFF
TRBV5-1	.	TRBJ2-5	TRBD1	TGCGCCAGCAGCTACGACAGGGTAATCGGGGAGACCCAGTACTTC	CASSYDRVIGETQYF
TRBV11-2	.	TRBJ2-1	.	TGTGCCAGCAGCTTACGGCCCTCCGGTGGGGTTGGTGAGCAGTTCTTC	CASSLRPSGGVGEQFF